Reported below is one T cell receptor (beta chain). The sample is drawn from a study of blood T cell repertoires in COVID-19. At the level of the study: Sites across the United States, Italy and Spain contributed samples from acute and convalescent COVID-19. PBMCs, B-cell-depleted T cells, or T cells provided the cDNA or gDNA that made up the material.

The V segment lost 5 bases and the J segment 7 bases; nucleotides outside the gene matches: 11. The germline V gene has CDR1 MDHEN and CDR2 SYDVKM. This CDR3 is built from 15 residues. In the original analysis: Researchers report that nucleated cell counts were estimated from reference gene primer amplification. The data were produced by immunoSEQ multiplex PCR, yet TCRdb's version contains in-frame clones alone and is incomplete. The V and J calls and clone size were taken over from that table, and D and trimming were inferred from the DNA. The sample includes approximately 140,000 clones, about four fifths seen only once; the top ten take roughly 8.7%. A Seattle source enrolled patients during active infection and followed them longitudinally.

V gene TRBV28 combines with J gene TRBJ1-5; 7 bases are a match to TRBD1. The clonotype originates from a man younger than 40 with COVID-19, enrolled during active disease. Sequencing was done on a sample of peripheral blood. The CDR3 nucleotides are TGTGCCAGCAGTAGCATTTCAGGGGGAGAGCAGCCCCAGCATTTT. Amino acid sequence: CASSSISGGEQPQHF.